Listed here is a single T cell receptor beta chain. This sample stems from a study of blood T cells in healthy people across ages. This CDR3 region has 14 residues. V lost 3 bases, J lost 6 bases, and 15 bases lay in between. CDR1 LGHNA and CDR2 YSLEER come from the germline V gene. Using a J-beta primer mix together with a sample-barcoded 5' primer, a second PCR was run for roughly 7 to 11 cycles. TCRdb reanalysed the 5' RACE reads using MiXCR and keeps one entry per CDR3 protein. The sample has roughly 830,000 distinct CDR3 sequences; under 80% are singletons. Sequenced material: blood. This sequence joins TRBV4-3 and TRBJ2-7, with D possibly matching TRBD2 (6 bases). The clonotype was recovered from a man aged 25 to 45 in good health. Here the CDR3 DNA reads TGCGCCAGCAGCCAGGGAGGTGTCCTGACCGAGCAGTACTTC. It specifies CASSQGGVLTEQYF.